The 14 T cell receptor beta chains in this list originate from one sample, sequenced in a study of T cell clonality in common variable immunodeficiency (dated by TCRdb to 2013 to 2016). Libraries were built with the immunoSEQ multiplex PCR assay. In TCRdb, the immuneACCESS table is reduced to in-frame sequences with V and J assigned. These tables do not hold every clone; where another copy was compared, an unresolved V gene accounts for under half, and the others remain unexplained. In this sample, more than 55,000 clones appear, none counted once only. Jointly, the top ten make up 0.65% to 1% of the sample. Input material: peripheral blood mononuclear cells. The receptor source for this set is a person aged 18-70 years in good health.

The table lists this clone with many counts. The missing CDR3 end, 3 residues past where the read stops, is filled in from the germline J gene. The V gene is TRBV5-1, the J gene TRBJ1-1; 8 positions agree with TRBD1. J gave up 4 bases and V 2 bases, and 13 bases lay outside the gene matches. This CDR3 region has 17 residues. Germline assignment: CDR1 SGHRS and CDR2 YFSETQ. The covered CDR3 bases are TGCGCCAGCAGCTTTCAGGGGGCGCCTAGCTTCGGCACTGAA. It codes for CASSFQGAPSFGTE. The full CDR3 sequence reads CASSFQGAPSFGTEAFF.

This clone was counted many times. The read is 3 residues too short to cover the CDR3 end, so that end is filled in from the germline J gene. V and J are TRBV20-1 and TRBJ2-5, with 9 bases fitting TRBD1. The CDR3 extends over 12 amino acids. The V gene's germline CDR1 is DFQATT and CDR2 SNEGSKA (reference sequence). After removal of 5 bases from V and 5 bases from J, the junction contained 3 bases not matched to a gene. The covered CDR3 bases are TGCAGTGCTCAAACAGGGGGCGAGACC. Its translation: CSAQTGGET. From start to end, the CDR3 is CSAQTGGETQYF.

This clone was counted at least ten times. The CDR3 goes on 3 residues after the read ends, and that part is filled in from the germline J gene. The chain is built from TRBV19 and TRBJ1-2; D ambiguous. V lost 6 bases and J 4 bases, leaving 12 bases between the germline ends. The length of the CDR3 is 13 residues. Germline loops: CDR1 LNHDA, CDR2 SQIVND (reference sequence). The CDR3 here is CASRDQVFYGYTF. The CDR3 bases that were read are TGTGCCAGTAGGGATCAGGTTTTCTATGGC.

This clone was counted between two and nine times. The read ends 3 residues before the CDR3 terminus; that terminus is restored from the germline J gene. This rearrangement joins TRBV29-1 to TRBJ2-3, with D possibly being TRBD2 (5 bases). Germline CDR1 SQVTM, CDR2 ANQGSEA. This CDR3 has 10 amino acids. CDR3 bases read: TGCAGCGTCCCCGGGGAGACG. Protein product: CSVPGET. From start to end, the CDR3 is CSVPGETQYF.

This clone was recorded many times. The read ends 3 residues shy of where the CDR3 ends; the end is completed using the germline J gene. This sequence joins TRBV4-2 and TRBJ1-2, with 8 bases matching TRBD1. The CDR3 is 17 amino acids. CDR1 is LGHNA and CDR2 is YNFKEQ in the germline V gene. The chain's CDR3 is CASSPRGRQGAKHDYTF. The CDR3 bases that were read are TGTGCCAGCAGCCCGCGGGGCCGGCAGGGGGCGAAACACGAC.

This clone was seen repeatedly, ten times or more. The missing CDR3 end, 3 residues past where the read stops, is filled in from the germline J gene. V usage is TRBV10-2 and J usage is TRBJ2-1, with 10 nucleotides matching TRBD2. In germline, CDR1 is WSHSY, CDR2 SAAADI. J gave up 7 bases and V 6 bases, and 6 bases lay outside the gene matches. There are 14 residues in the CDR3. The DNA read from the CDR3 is TGCGCCAGCAGCCTAGCGGGAGTTGAGAATGAG. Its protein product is CASSLAGVENE. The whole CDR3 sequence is CASSLAGVENEQFF.

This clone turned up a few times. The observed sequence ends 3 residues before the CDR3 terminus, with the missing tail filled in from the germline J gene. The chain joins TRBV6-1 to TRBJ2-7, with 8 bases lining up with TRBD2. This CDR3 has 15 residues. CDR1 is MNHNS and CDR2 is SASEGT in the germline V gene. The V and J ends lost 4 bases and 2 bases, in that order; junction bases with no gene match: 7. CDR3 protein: CASSVEAGAAYEQYF. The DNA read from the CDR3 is TGTGCCAGCAGTGTGGAAGCGGGAGCAGCCTACGAG.

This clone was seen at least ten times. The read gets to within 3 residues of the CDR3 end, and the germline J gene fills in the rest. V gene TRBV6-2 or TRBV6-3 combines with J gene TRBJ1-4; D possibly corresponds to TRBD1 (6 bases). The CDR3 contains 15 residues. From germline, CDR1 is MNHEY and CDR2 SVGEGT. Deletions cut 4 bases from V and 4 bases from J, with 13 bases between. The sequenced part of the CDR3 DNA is TGTGCCAGCAGTTCCCTGGACAGCTTTAATGAAAAA. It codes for CASSSLDSFNEK. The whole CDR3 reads CASSSLDSFNEKLFF.

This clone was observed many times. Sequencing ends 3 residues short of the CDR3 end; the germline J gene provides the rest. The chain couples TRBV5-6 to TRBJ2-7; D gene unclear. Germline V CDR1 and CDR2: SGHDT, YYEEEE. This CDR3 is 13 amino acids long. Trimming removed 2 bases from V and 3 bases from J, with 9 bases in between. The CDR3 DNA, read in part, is TGTGCCAGCAGCTTTGGCGGTTACTACGAG. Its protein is CASSFGGYYE. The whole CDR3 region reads CASSFGGYYEQYF. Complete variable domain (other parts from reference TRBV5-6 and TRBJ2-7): DAGVTQSPTHLIKTRGQQVTLRCSPKSGHDTVSWYQQALGQGPQFIFQYYEEEERQRGNFPDRFSGHQFPNYSSELNVNALLLGDSALYLCASSFGGYYEQYFGPGTRLTVT.

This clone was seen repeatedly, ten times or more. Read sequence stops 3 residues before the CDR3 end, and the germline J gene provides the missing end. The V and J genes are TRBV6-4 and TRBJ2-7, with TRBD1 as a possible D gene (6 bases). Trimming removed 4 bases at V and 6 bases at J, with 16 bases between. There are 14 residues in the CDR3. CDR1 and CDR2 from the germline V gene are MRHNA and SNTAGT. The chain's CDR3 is CASSGYRVSCEQYF. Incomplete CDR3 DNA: TGTGCCAGCAGTGGCTACAGGGTCTCGTGCGAG.

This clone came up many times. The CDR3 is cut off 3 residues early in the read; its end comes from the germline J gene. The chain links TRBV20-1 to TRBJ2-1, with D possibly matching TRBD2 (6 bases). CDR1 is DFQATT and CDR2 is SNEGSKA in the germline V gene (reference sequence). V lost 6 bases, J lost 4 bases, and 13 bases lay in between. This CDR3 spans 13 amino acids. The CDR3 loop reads CSANDRGYNEQFF. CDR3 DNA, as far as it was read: TGCAGTGCCAACGACCGGGGGTACAATGAG.

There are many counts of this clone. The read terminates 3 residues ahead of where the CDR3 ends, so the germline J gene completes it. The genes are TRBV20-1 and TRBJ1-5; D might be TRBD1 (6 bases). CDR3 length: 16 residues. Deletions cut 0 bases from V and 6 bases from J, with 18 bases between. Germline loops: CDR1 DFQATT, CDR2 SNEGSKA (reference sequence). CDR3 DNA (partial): TGCAGTGCTAGAGATGGCGGGGGCGCTTCTTCTCAGCCC. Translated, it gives CSARDGGGASSQP. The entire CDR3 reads CSARDGGGASSQPQHF.

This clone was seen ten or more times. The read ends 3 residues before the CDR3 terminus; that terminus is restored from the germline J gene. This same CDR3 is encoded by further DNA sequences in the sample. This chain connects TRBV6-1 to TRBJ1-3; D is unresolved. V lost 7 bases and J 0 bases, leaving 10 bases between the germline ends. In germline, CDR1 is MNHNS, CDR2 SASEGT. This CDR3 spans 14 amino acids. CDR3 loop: CASIEGFSGNTIYF. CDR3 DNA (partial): TGTGCCAGCATTGAGGGCTTCTCTGGAAACACC.

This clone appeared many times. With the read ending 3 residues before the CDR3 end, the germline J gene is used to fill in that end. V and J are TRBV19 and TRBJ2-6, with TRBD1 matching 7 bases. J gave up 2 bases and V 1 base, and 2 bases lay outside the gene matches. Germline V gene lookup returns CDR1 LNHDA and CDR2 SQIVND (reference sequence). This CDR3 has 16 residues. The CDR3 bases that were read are TGTGCCAGTAGTATAGGAGGGACAGCTGGGGCCAACGTC. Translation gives CASSIGGTAGANV. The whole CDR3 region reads CASSIGGTAGANVLTF.